Presented here are 26 T cell receptor beta chains from one specimen sequenced in a study of blood T cells in healthy people across ages. A second 7 to 11 cycle PCR used barcoded and J-beta primers. TCRdb re-analysed the 5' RACE reads in MiXCR, keeping a single row per CDR3 protein. The sample includes 1.2 million to 1.5 million distinct CDR3 sequences, about 40% of them seen just once. Material for sequencing was blood. The receptors here all came from a woman aged 18-29 years in good health.

This clonotype was counted a few times. The genes are TRBV7-6 and TRBJ2-3; the match to TRBD2 covers 11 bases. The CDR3 is made up of 16 amino acids. Unmatched junction bases numbered 5, after V lost 2 bases and J lost 4 bases. Germline CDR1 and CDR2: SGHVS and FNYEAQ. Here the CDR3 reads CASSLPTSGSADTQYF. In nucleotides, the CDR3 is TGTGCCAGCAGCTTACCCACTAGCGGGAGTGCAGATACGCAGTATTTT.

This chain links TRBV18 with TRBJ2-7; the match to TRBD1 covers 8 bases. The end of the DNA aligns better with TRBJ2-5, so the J call may be wrong. The length of the CDR3 is 17 residues. CDR1 KGHSH and CDR2 LQKENI come from the germline V gene. CDR3 protein: CASSPQVLRQGSETQYF. In DNA form, the CDR3 reads TGTGCCAGCTCACCACAGGTCCTGAGACAGGGGTCGGAGACCCAGTACTTC.

The chain has TRBV12-3 or TRBV12-4 and TRBJ2-1, with a possible D match to TRBD2 (5 bases). V was pared by 7 bases and J by 5 bases, with 15 bases between. CDR3 length equals 14 residues. CDR3 DNA: TGTGCCAGCACCGCTAGCCTCGACGACAATGAGCAGTTCTTC. It yields the protein CASTASLDDNEQFF.

V and J are TRBV18 and TRBJ2-7; a weak D match, TRBD1 (5 bases). This CDR3 is built from 16 residues. Deletions cut 1 base from V and 0 bases from J, with 13 bases between. CDR1 is KGHSH, CDR2 LQKENI, per germline. Here the CDR3 DNA reads TGTGCCAGCTCACCACAAGTTGGGCAGGGCTCCTACGAGCAGTACTTC. Translated, it gives CASSPQVGQGSYEQYF.

The V call is TRBV5-6, the J call TRBJ1-5; TRBD1 aligns across 10 bases. CDR3 length equals 14 residues. Looked up from germline, CDR1 is SGHDT and CDR2 is YYEEEE. The V gene end was trimmed by 4 bases and the J gene end by 5 bases; junction bases not matched to a gene: 3. For the CDR3, the DNA is TGTGCCAGCAGCGGGACAGGGGAAGATCAGCCCCAGCATTTT. This codes for CASSGTGEDQPQHF. The complete variable domain, with remaining parts taken from reference TRBV5-6 and TRBJ1-5, reads DAGVTQSPTHLIKTRGQQVTLRCSPKSGHDTVSWYQQALGQGPQFIFQYYEEEERQRGNFPDRFSGHQFPNYSSELNVNALLLGDSALYLCASSGTGEDQPQHFGDGTRLSIL.

This chain links TRBV25-1 with TRBJ1-5; 8 nucleotides match TRBD1. The CDR3 sequence is 14 residues long. J lost 7 bases, V lost 6 bases, and 8 bases had no gene match. The V gene's germline CDR1 is MGHDK and CDR2 SYGVNS. The CDR3 bases are TGTGCCAGCAGCGACAGGGGATGGGGACAGCCCCAGCATTTT. It yields the protein CASSDRGWGQPQHF.

This clonotype came up a few times. The rearrangement links TRBV6-6 to TRBJ2-7; 9 bases match TRBD1. The germline V gene has CDR1 MNHNY and CDR2 SVGAGI (reference sequence). J was trimmed by 4 bases and V by 2 bases; bases with no gene match: 3. The CDR3 is 14 residues long. The CDR3: CASSYLDRGYEQYF. The CDR3 region has the DNA TGTGCCAGCAGTTACCTGGACAGGGGTTACGAGCAGTACTTC.

The V and J genes are TRBV18 and TRBJ2-5; D perhaps matches TRBD2 (6 bases). Judging by the DNA end, TRBJ2-7 fits better; the J call may be wrong. CDR3 size: 14 residues. CDR1 is KGHSH and CDR2 is LQKENI in the germline V gene. CDR3 sequence: CASSREDLLYEQYF. In DNA form, the CDR3 reads TGTGCCAGCTCGCGGGAAGACCTCCTCTACGAGCAGTACTTC.

J is TRBJ2-1 and V is TRBV24-1; TRBD2 matches 7 bases. This CDR3 comprises 15 residues. V lost 6 bases, J lost 2 bases, and 6 bases stayed unmatched. Germline V gene sequence: CDR1 KGHDR, CDR2 SFDVKD. CDR3 sequence (DNA): TGTGCCACCAGTCCAAGCGGGGTGACCTACAATGAGCAGTTCTTC. It is translated as CATSPSGVTYNEQFF.

V is TRBV29-1 and J is TRBJ2-1; TRBD2 aligns across 9 bases. J lost 0 bases, V lost 3 bases, and 0 bases had no gene match. The CDR3 loop spans 14 amino acids. Germline values: CDR1 SQVTM, CDR2 ANQGSEA. CDR3: CSVERGGSYNEQFF. CDR3 nucleotide sequence: TGCAGCGTTGAGCGGGGGGGCTCCTACAATGAGCAGTTCTTC.

As regards this clonotype: Germline is not matched at one junction end, which may reflect a read error. The rearrangement links TRBV10-3 to TRBJ2-1; TRBD2 is a possible D gene (5 bases). Germline CDR1 is ENHRY and CDR2 is SYGVKD. This CDR3 is built from 18 residues. The CDR3 DNA reads TGTGCCATCAGTCCTGGGGTAGTCGGAGCTAGCTCCTACAAGGAGCAGTTCTTC. Its protein is CAISPGVVGASSYKEQFF.

This clonotype was seen a handful of times. V gene TRBV20-1 combines with J gene TRBJ2-7, with 8 bases fitting TRBD2. The CDR3 contains 17 residues. V shed 0 bases and J 0 bases; nucleotides not matched to a gene: 10. CDR1 DFQATT and CDR2 SNEGSKA come from the germline V gene (reference sequence). CDR3 protein: CSARDRRLASSSYEQYF. As DNA, the CDR3 is TGCAGTGCTAGAGATAGGAGACTAGCGTCTAGCTCCTACGAGCAGTACTTC.

A few counts support this clonotype. This chain uses TRBV6-5 with TRBJ2-1; D is unresolved. The length of the CDR3 is 15 residues. The V gene lost 4 bases and the J gene lost 0 bases, with 10 bases spanning the gap. Germline V gives CDR1 MNHEY, CDR2 SVGAGI. The CDR3 coding sequence is TGTGCCAGCAGTTCCCTTATCAGCTCCTACAATGAGCAGTTCTTC. Its protein is CASSSLISSYNEQFF.

In its sample, this clonotype was seen a few times. The chain has TRBV12-3 or TRBV12-4 and TRBJ2-1, with D possibly TRBD2 on 5 matching bases. V was cut by 5 bases and J by 9 bases, with 17 bases left in between. The CDR3 loop spans 14 amino acids. CDR3 in DNA: TGTGCCAGCAGTCTAGTCCCCTGGGAGAGTGAGCAGTTCTTC. Encoded protein: CASSLVPWESEQFF.

The CDR3 nucleotides are TGTGCCAGTAGTTCACGGAACCGGGACGGGGGGACTGAAGCTTTCTTT. It specifies CASSSRNRDGGTEAFF. The chain links TRBV19 to TRBJ1-1, with D possibly matching TRBD1 (5 bases). The CDR3 length is 16 residues. Trimming removed 5 bases at V and 5 bases at J, with 21 bases between. Germline V gives CDR1 LNHDA, CDR2 SQIVND (reference sequence). Full variable domain (rest looked up from reference TRBV19 and TRBJ1-1): DGGITQSPKYLFRKEGQNVTLSCEQNLNHDAMYWYRQDPGQGLRLIYYSQIVNDFQKGDIAEGYSVSREKKESFPLTVTSAQKNPTAFYLCASSSRNRDGGTEAFFGQGTRLTVV.

J is TRBJ1-2 and V is TRBV5-1; the D gene is possibly TRBD1 (5 bases). The germline gives CDR1 SGHRS, CDR2 YFSETQ. This CDR3 is built from 14 residues. The ends were cut back, 6 bases at V and 0 bases at J, with 12 bases in the middle. The chain's CDR3 is CASNLGDPNYGYTF. Written as DNA, the CDR3 is TGCGCCAGCAACCTGGGGGATCCTAACTATGGCTACACCTTC. Drawing the rest from reference TRBV5-1 and TRBJ1-2, the complete variable domain is KAGVTQTPRYLIKTRGQQVTLSCSPISGHRSVSWYQQTPGQGLQFLFEYFSETQRNKGNFPGRFSGRQFSNSRSEMNVSTLELGDSALYLCASNLGDPNYGYTFGSGTRLTVV.

To note about this clonotype: An end of the junction differs from the germline gene, which may be a read error. V gene TRBV7-9 combines with J gene TRBJ2-1; D gene unclear. Germline loops: CDR1 SEHNR, CDR2 FQNEAQ (reference sequence). The CDR3 contains 15 residues. In DNA, the CDR3 is TGTGTCAGCAGCTCCGGCTCGCCCTCCTACAATGAGCAGTTCTTC. Translated: CVSSSGSPSYNEQFF.

The chain recombines TRBV27 with TRBJ1-2, with D possibly matching TRBD1 (5 bases). The CDR3 runs 15 residues. V lost 6 bases and J lost 2, with 16 bases in between. Germline values: CDR1 MNHEY, CDR2 SMNVEV (reference sequence). The CDR3 nucleotides are TGTGCCAGCAGCCCGACAGTGGGGGTCAACTATGGCTACACCTTC. Translation: CASSPTVGVNYGYTF.

V and J are TRBV27 and TRBJ1-2; D perhaps matches TRBD1 (5 bases). Between the trimmed V and J ends, which lost 4 bases and 2 bases, there was a span of 17 bases. CDR1 MNHEY and CDR2 SMNVEV come from the germline V gene (reference sequence). CDR3 length equals 16 residues. Here the CDR3 reads CASSSTRGPINYGYTF. The CDR3 DNA sequence: TGTGCCAGCAGTTCAACCCGGGGACCGATAAACTATGGCTACACCTTC.

The chain uses TRBV28 and TRBJ2-7; D may be TRBD1 or TRBD2 (6 bases each). This CDR3 has 14 amino acids. With 6 bases removed from V and 3 bases from J, the gap between germline ends came to 15 bases. Germline V lookup: CDR1 MDHEN, CDR2 SYDVKM. The CDR3 DNA follows: TGTGCCAGCAGATCTTTCCGGGGGCTCTACGAGCAGTACTTC. Translated: CASRSFRGLYEQYF.

The V and J genes are TRBV20-1 and TRBJ1-1; the D is unclear. The germline V gene has CDR1 DFQATT and CDR2 SNEGSKA (reference sequence). CDR3 size: 14 residues. V was trimmed by 3 bases and J by 0 bases, leaving 11 bases between them. In DNA, the CDR3 is TGCAGTGCTAGCCCGGTGGTCATGAACACTGAAGCTTTCTTT. Translating gives CSASPVVMNTEAFF.

The gene calls are TRBV6-6 and TRBJ1-6; a possible D gene is TRBD1 (6 bases). The CDR3 sequence is 15 residues long. Per the germline V gene, CDR1 is MNHNY and CDR2 is SVGAGI (reference sequence). The ends were cut back, 4 bases at V and 8 bases at J, with 15 bases in the middle. CDR3 in amino acids: CASSSTGSIDSPLHF. The CDR3 coding sequence is TGTGCCAGCAGTTCAACAGGGAGTATAGATTCACCCCTCCACTTT.

There are a few counts of this clonotype. The rearrangement uses TRBV20-1 and TRBJ2-1; a possible D gene is TRBD2 (7 bases). The germline V gene has CDR1 DFQATT and CDR2 SNEGSKA (reference sequence). The germline V and J ends were trimmed by 0 bases and 10 bases, with 22 bases remaining between them. The CDR3 is 16 residues long. This CDR3 is CSARDRGGRGKDEQFF. The CDR3 bases are TGCAGTGCTAGAGATCGCGGGGGCCGGGGTAAGGACGAGCAGTTCTTC.

This clonotype was seen more than once but under ten times. This sequence joins TRBV20-1 and TRBJ2-7; 8 bases are a match to TRBD2. Germline CDR1 and CDR2: DFQATT and SNEGSKA (reference sequence). The CDR3 length is 13 residues. The junction had 8 bases not matched to a gene; V was cut back by 5 bases and J by 5 bases. In DNA, the CDR3 is TGCAGTGCTCCCCCAGCGGGAGAAGACGAGCAGTACTTC. It codes for CSAPPAGEDEQYF.

This chain links TRBV19 with TRBJ2-1; the D is unclear. The germline V and J ends were trimmed by 4 bases and 4 bases, with 11 bases remaining between them. Looked up from germline, CDR1 is LNHDA and CDR2 is SQIVND (reference sequence). This CDR3 has 14 residues. This CDR3 is CASSKMAVYNEQFF. Written as DNA, the CDR3 is TGTGCCAGTAGTAAGATGGCAGTTTACAATGAGCAGTTCTTC.

V gene TRBV9 combines with J gene TRBJ1-2, with D perhaps matching TRBD1 (6 bases). V was clipped by 3 bases and J by 3 bases, with 9 bases between them. This CDR3 contains 13 residues. From germline, CDR1 is SGDLS and CDR2 YYNGEE. CDR3 DNA: TGTGCCAGCAGCGCGAACAGGGACTATGGCTACACCTTC. Translation gives CASSANRDYGYTF.